This TCR beta chain was retrieved from a study of blood T cell repertoires in COVID-19. Across the study: The United States, Italy and Spain supplied acute and convalescent COVID-19 samples. T cells, B-cell-depleted T cells, or PBMCs provided the cDNA or gDNA that served as material.

How the authors handled the data: Reference gene primer amplification gave nucleated cell count estimates. Some clones are missing from TCRdb's copy, which holds only in-frame ones; the method was immunoSEQ multiplex PCR. That table supplies the V and J calls and clone size; D and trimming were determined from the DNA. The table lists around 47,000 clones, nearly 90% of them singletons. The germline gives CDR1 MNHEY, CDR2 SMNVEV (reference sequence). The CDR3 is 13 amino acids. V lost 6 bases, J lost 4 bases, and 12 bases lay in between. This clone was observed a few times. Specimen: peripheral blood. V is TRBV27 and J is TRBJ1-1; D is unclear. This sequence was found in a man older than 75 with active or convalescent COVID-19. The CDR3 nucleotides are TGTGCCAGCAGCTCCACCAGAAGCACTGAAGCTTTCTTT. This translates into CASSSTRSTEAFF.